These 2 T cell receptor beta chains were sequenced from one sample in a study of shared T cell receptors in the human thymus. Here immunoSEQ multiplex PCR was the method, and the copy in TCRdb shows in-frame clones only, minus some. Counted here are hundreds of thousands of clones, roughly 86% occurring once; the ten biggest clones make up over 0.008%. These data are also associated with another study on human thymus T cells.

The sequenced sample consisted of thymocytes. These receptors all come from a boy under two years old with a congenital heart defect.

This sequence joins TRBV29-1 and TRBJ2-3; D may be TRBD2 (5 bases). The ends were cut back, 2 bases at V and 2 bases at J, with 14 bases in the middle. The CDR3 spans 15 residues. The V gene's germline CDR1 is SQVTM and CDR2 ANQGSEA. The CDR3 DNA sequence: TGCAGCGTTGAACTGCTAGCCGCTCACACAGATACGCAGTATTTT. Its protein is CSVELLAAHTDTQYF.

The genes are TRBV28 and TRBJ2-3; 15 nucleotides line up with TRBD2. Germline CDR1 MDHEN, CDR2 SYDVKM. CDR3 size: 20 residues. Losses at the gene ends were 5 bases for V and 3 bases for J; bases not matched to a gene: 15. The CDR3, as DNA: TGTGCCAGCAGTGCACACTACCCGGGACTAGCGGGGGGACAGACAGATACGCAGTATTTT. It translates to CASSAHYPGLAGGQTDTQYF.